The rows below give T cell receptor beta chains drawn from one sample of a study of Ad26.COV2.S vaccination and SARS-CoV-2 variants. Generated by immunoSEQ multiplex PCR, the TCRdb table keeps only in-frame clones and is missing some. The data show hundreds of thousands of clones, roughly nine tenths seen once. The sequencing used peripheral blood, collected in a trial of Ad26.COV2.S vaccine versus placebo. The receptors were sampled from a person between 18 and 65 years old who received the Ad26.COV2.S COVID-19 vaccine or a placebo. CDR3s include the opening cysteine and the closing phenylalanine or tryptophan. D genes are given only for firm matches. Not every row has a clone size; where given, it reads once, few, many or a size class.

d_gene	v_gene	j_gene	abundance	CDR3nt	CDR3aa
-	TRBV5-1	TRBJ2-2	-	TGCGCCAGCATCGCCACGCCTACCCCTACCGGGGAGCTGTTTTTT	CASIATPTPTGELFF
TRBD1	TRBV5-1	TRBJ2-7	-	TGCGCCAGCAGCAACAGGGGTAATACCTACGAGCAGTACTTC	CASSNRGNTYEQYF
TRBD1	TRBV7-9	TRBJ1-2	-	TGTGCCAGCAGCTCCAGACAGGGTAGCGACTATGGCTACACCTTC	CASSSRQGSDYGYTF
-	TRBV30	TRBJ1-1	-	TGTGCCTGGAACGCAGGGTCCCCGAACACTGAAGCTTTCTTT	CAWNAGSPNTEAFF
-	TRBV18	TRBJ2-7	-	TGTGCCAGCTCACCCGGACCGAGCAGCTCCTACGAGCAGTACTTC	CASSPGPSSSYEQYF
TRBD1	TRBV7-9	TRBJ1-1	-	TGTGCCAGCAGCTTCCGACAGGGGATGAACACTGAAGCTTTCTTT	CASSFRQGMNTEAFF
TRBD2	TRBV5-4	TRBJ2-7	-	TGTGCCAGCAGTCGGGGGGGCAGCGCCTCCTACGAGCAGTACTTC	CASSRGGSASYEQYF
TRBD2	TRBV6-5	TRBJ2-3	-	TGTGCCAGCAGTTACTCCGGGACTAGCGCGGATACGCAGTATTTT	CASSYSGTSADTQYF
TRBD1	TRBV2	TRBJ1-2	-	TGTGCCAGCAGTGGGGGACAGGACTATGGCTACACCTTC	CASSGGQDYGYTF
-	TRBV6-5	TRBJ1-2	-	TGTGCCAGCTCCGAGTCAGCCGGGTTCAACTATGGCTACACCTTC	CASSESAGFNYGYTF
-	TRBV10-3	TRBJ1-1	-	TGTGCCATCAGTATCTCCAACACTGAAGCTTTCTTT	CAISISNTEAFF
TRBD1	TRBV7-9	TRBJ1-1	few	TGTGCCAGCAGCTGGGGACAGGGAAAAACTGAAGCTTTCTTT	CASSWGQGKTEAFF
-	TRBV3-1/TRBV3-2	TRBJ2-1	-	TGTGCCAGCAGCCAAGGACGGGAGACTAGACGCAATGAGCAGTTCTTC	CASSQGRETRRNEQFF
TRBD1	TRBV19	TRBJ2-4	-	TGTGCCAGTAGTCCCGACAGGGATAGGTACAAAAACATTCAGTACTTC	CASSPDRDRYKNIQYF
-	TRBV7-2	TRBJ1-6	-	TGTGCCAGCGCTATGCCTCTTGACTGGAACACACTCCACTTT	CASAMPLDWNTLHF
-	TRBV4-2	TRBJ1-5	-	TGTGCCAGCAGCCAAGGGGGGGACACCGGACATGTTCTAGGACAGCCCCAGCATTTT	CASSQGGDTGHVLGQPQHF
-	TRBV5-1	TRBJ2-1	-	TGCGCCAGCAGCCCCGGACGGCTCCTAGATGAGCAGTTCTTC	CASSPGRLLDEQFF
-	TRBV29-1	TRBJ2-1	-	TGCAGCGTAGACAGGTACAATGAGCAGTTCTTC	CSVDRYNEQFF
TRBD2	TRBV27	TRBJ2-1	-	TGTGCCAGCAGTGGTACTAGCGGGGCCTACAATGAGCAGTTCTTC	CASSGTSGAYNEQFF
-	TRBV6-4	TRBJ2-2	-	TGTGCCAGCAGTACCGTAGGGGGGGAGCTGTTTTTT	CASSTVGGELFF
-	TRBV18	TRBJ1-1	-	TGTGCCAGCTCACCACGGGAGGGGAACACTGAAGCTTTCTTT	CASSPREGNTEAFF
-	TRBV4-2	TRBJ1-4	-	TGTGCCAGCAGCCTCGTAAGGGGGACGACTAATGAAAAACTGTTTTTT	CASSLVRGTTNEKLFF
-	TRBV27	TRBJ2-7	once	TGTGCCAGCAGCCCACAGGGCTACGAGCAGTACTTC	CASSPQGYEQYF
-	TRBV3-1/TRBV3-2	TRBJ1-4	once	TGTGCCAGCAGCCAGATCCCCCCCCCAAATAATGAAAAACTGTTTTTT	CASSQIPPPNNEKLFF
-	TRBV7-9	TRBJ2-2	-	TGTGCCAGCCCGGGGCGGGGGCGCGACACCGGGGAGCTGTTTTTT	CASPGRGRDTGELFF
-	TRBV5-5	TRBJ1-3	-	TGTGCCAGCAGCTTGGCTGGGACACCTCGCTCTGGAAACACCATATATTTT	CASSLAGTPRSGNTIYF
-	TRBV6-1	TRBJ2-7	-	TGTGCCAGCAGTGAGAACGAGCAGTACTTC	CASSENEQYF